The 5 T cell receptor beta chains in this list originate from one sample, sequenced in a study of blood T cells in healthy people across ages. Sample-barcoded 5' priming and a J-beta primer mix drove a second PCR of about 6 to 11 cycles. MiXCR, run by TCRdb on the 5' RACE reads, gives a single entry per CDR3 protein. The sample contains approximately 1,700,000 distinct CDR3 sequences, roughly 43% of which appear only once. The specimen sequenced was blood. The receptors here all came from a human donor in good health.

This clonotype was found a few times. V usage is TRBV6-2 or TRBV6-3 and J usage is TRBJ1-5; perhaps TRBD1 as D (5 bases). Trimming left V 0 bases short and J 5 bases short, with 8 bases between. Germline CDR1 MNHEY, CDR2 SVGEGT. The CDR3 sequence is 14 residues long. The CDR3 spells CASSYSGRDQPQHF. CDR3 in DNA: TGTGCCAGCAGTTACTCGGGCAGGGATCAGCCCCAGCATTTT.

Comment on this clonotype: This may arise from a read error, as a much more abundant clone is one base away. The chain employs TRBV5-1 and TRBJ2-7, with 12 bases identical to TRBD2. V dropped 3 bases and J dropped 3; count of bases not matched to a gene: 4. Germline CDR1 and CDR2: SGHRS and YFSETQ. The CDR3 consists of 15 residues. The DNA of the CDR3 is TGCGCCAGCAGCTGGACTAGCGGGGCGGGCTACGAGCAGTACTTC. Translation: CASSWTSGAGYEQYF.

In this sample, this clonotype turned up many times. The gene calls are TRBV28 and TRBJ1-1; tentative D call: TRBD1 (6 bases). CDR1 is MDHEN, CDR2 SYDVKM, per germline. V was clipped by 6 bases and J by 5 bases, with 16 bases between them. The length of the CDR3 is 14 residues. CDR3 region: CASSLRGAGTEAFF. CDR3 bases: TGTGCCAGCAGCTTGAGGGGGGCTGGGACTGAAGCTTTCTTT.

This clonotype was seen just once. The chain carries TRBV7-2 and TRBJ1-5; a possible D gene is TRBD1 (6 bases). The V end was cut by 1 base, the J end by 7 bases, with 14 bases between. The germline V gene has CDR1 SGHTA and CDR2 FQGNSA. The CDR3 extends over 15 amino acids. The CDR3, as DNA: TGTGCCAGCAGCTTAGATTGGGGGGGGCGCCAGCCCCAGCATTTT. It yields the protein CASSLDWGGRQPQHF.

The CDR3 is CASSVGGGVDYNSPLHF. CDR3 nucleotide sequence: TGTGCCAGCAGCGTAGGAGGCGGGGTCGACTATAATTCACCCCTCCACTTT. This rearrangement joins TRBV9 to TRBJ1-6; D gene uncertain. V lost 0 bases to trimming and J lost 3 bases, with 13 bases between them. The length of the CDR3 is 17 residues. The V gene's germline CDR1 is SGDLS and CDR2 YYNGEE.